This T cell receptor beta chain was identified in a study of tumor and adjacent non-tumor tissue in lung cancer. The library came from three nested PCR rounds adapted from ARM-PCR protocols. TCRdb reprocessed the multiplex PCR reads with MiXCR, giving one entry per CDR3 protein. The repertoire holds some 100,000 distinct CDR3 sequences, with 65% as singletons. Concerning this clonotype itself: A read error may explain this, as a much larger clone is one base away.

RNA was extracted from bulk tissue without any cell sorting. Distant lung tissue was collected more than 3 cm away from the tumor edge. The TCR was taken from a man aged 25 to 40 with non-small cell lung cancer. Material for sequencing was distant non-tumor lung tissue.

The CDR3 loop is CASSILWEIQYF. CDR3 DNA: TGTGCCAGCAGCATATTATGGGAGATCCAGTACTTC. This chain uses TRBV11-2 with TRBJ2-5, with TRBD2 as a possible D gene (5 bases). In germline, CDR1 is SGHAT, CDR2 FQNNGV. The CDR3 consists of 12 residues.